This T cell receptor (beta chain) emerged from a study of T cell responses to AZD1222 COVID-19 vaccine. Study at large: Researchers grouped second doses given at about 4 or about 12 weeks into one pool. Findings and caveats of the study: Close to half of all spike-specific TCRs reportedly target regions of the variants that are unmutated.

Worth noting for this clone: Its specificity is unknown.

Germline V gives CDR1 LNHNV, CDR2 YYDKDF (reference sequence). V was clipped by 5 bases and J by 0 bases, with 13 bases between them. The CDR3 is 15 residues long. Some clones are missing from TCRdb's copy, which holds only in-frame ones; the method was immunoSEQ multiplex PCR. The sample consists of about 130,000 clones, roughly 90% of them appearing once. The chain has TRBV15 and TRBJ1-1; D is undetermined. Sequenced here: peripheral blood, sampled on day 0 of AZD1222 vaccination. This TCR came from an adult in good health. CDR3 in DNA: TGTGCCACCAGCGTAGACAAGAGTTTGAACACTGAAGCTTTCTTT. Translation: CATSVDKSLNTEAFF.